This TCR beta chain was captured in a study of radiotherapy plus CTLA-4 blockade in lung cancer. Assay used: immunoSEQ multiplex PCR; TCRdb lists only in-frame clones, some missing. The sample lists around 40,000 clones, 75% occurring once. CDR1 is WSHSY and CDR2 is SAAADI in the germline V gene. This CDR3 has 17 residues. J gave up 9 bases and V 10 bases, and 24 bases lay outside the gene matches. The TCR comes from a human donor with non-small cell lung cancer who had stable disease on radiotherapy plus ipilimumab. The sequences come from peripheral blood, collected from a patient treated with radiotherapy plus ipilimumab. The rearrangement joins TRBV10-2 to TRBJ1-5; 7 bases are shared with TRBD1. The CDR3 sequence is CATRGGQIRDSILPQHF. CDR3 nucleotide sequence: TGCGCCACGCGGGGGGGGCAGATCCGGGACAGTATTTTGCCCCAGCATTTT.